Listed below are T cell receptor beta chains from one sample, sequenced in a study of shared clonotypes between healthy human individuals. Generated by immunoSEQ multiplex PCR, the TCRdb table keeps only in-frame clones and is missing some. Counted here are some 1 million clones, approximately 76% occurring once; the ten biggest clones make up 1.2% to 1.5%. Sequencing was performed on memory CD4+ T cells sorted from blood. The receptors originated from a man aged 18 to 30 in good health. Each CDR3 is given with its conserved first and last residue. The order of the fields is V gene, D gene, clone size, J gene, CDR3 DNA, CDR3 protein. The D gene is left open where the match is weak. Rows may omit the clone size; those that give it use once, few, many or a size class.

v_gene: TRBV2; d_gene: .; abundance: .; j_gene: TRBJ2-3; CDR3nt: TGTGCCAGCAGCGCAGGGACAGATACGCAGTATTTT; CDR3aa: CASSAGTDTQYF
v_gene: TRBV2; d_gene: .; abundance: .; j_gene: TRBJ2-2; CDR3nt: TGTGCCAGCAGTGGGCTCACCGGGGAGCTGTTTTTT; CDR3aa: CASSGLTGELFF
v_gene: TRBV18; d_gene: .; abundance: .; j_gene: TRBJ2-4; CDR3nt: TGTGCCAGCTCACCAGATTTGCTAGCCAAAAACATTCAGTACTTC; CDR3aa: CASSPDLLAKNIQYF
v_gene: TRBV6-1; d_gene: .; abundance: .; j_gene: TRBJ2-4; CDR3nt: TGTGCCAGCAGTGACTCGGAGGCCGACATTCAGTACTTC; CDR3aa: CASSDSEADIQYF
v_gene: TRBV2; d_gene: .; abundance: .; j_gene: TRBJ2-5; CDR3nt: TGTGCCAGCAGTGCGCGGCCACCGTTGGACTTC; CDR3aa: CASSARPPLDF
v_gene: TRBV6-5; d_gene: TRBD1; abundance: many; j_gene: TRBJ2-7; CDR3nt: TGTGCCAGCAGTTACATTAGGGGGCAAGGAGAGCAGTACTTC; CDR3aa: CASSYIRGQGEQYF
v_gene: TRBV20-1; d_gene: .; abundance: .; j_gene: TRBJ2-1; CDR3nt: TGCAGTGCTATTACTGGGAATGAGCAGTTCTTC; CDR3aa: CSAITGNEQFF
v_gene: TRBV7-9; d_gene: TRBD1; abundance: .; j_gene: TRBJ1-2; CDR3nt: TGTGCCAGCAGCTCACAGGGGAATAACTATGGCTACACCTTC; CDR3aa: CASSSQGNNYGYTF
v_gene: TRBV7-9; d_gene: .; abundance: .; j_gene: TRBJ2-2; CDR3nt: TGTGCCAGCAGCTTAGCGTTAGCTAACGCCGGGGAGCTGTTTTTT; CDR3aa: CASSLALANAGELFF
v_gene: TRBV25-1; d_gene: TRBD1; abundance: .; j_gene: TRBJ1-5; CDR3nt: TGTGCCAGCAGTGCCCTGACAGGGAATCAGCCCCAGCATTTT; CDR3aa: CASSALTGNQPQHF
v_gene: TRBV7-9; d_gene: .; abundance: .; j_gene: TRBJ2-3; CDR3nt: TGTGCCAGCAGCTACGGGACCACAGATACGCAGTATTTT; CDR3aa: CASSYGTTDTQYF
v_gene: TRBV21-1; d_gene: .; abundance: .; j_gene: TRBJ2-1; CDR3nt: TGTGCCAGGATTCAGGTTTACAATGAGCAGTTCTTC; CDR3aa: CARIQVYNEQFF
v_gene: TRBV7-9; d_gene: TRBD2; abundance: .; j_gene: TRBJ2-1; CDR3nt: TGTGCCAGCGCCTTTAGCGGGGGCCGACTCAATGAGCAGTTCTTC; CDR3aa: CASAFSGGRLNEQFF
v_gene: TRBV5-1; d_gene: .; abundance: .; j_gene: TRBJ2-2; CDR3nt: TGCGCCAGCAGCTTGGCGAACAACGCCGGGGAGCTGTTTTTT; CDR3aa: CASSLANNAGELFF
v_gene: TRBV2; d_gene: .; abundance: .; j_gene: TRBJ1-2; CDR3nt: TGTGCCAGCGAACGGACTTCAGGGCATGGCTACACCTTC; CDR3aa: CASERTSGHGYTF
v_gene: TRBV9; d_gene: TRBD1; abundance: .; j_gene: TRBJ1-4; CDR3nt: TGTGCCAGCAGCCCGCAGGGACAGGGGGGCCGAAAACTGTTTTTT; CDR3aa: CASSPQGQGGRKLFF
v_gene: TRBV11-3; d_gene: TRBD2; abundance: many; j_gene: TRBJ2-7; CDR3nt: TGTGCCAGCAGCCCAGGCGGGACTAGTAGATCCGAGCAGTACTTC; CDR3aa: CASSPGGTSRSEQYF
v_gene: TRBV6-5; d_gene: TRBD1; abundance: .; j_gene: TRBJ1-2; CDR3nt: TGTGCCAGCACCCGCGGACAGGGAAACTATGGCTACACCTTC; CDR3aa: CASTRGQGNYGYTF
v_gene: TRBV14; d_gene: .; abundance: .; j_gene: TRBJ2-3; CDR3nt: TGTGCCAGCAGCCTGAATCTAGCAGATACGCAGTATTTT; CDR3aa: CASSLNLADTQYF
v_gene: TRBV7-2; d_gene: .; abundance: once; j_gene: TRBJ2-7; CDR3nt: TGTGCCAGCAGCTTAGAAAGCGGAGATTCCTACGAGCAGTACTTC; CDR3aa: CASSLESGDSYEQYF
v_gene: TRBV7-2; d_gene: .; abundance: .; j_gene: TRBJ1-5; CDR3nt: TGTGCCAGCAGCTTCCAGGGGCTTAGCAATCAGCCCCAGCATTTT; CDR3aa: CASSFQGLSNQPQHF
v_gene: TRBV6-5; d_gene: .; abundance: .; j_gene: TRBJ1-1; CDR3nt: TGTGCCAGCAGTTACTCGAGGGGGAACACTGAAGCTTTCTTT; CDR3aa: CASSYSRGNTEAFF
v_gene: TRBV14; d_gene: .; abundance: .; j_gene: TRBJ2-5; CDR3nt: TGTGCCAGCAGCCAGGGGGCGCGAGAGACCCAGTACTTC; CDR3aa: CASSQGARETQYF
v_gene: TRBV9; d_gene: .; abundance: .; j_gene: TRBJ1-3; CDR3nt: TGTGCCAGCAGCGTAAACCAAGGGGGCTCTGGAAACACCATATATTTT; CDR3aa: CASSVNQGGSGNTIYF
v_gene: TRBV19; d_gene: .; abundance: .; j_gene: TRBJ1-2; CDR3nt: TGTGCCAGTAGTACAGCGGGAGCTATCGGTGGCTACACCTTC; CDR3aa: CASSTAGAIGGYTF